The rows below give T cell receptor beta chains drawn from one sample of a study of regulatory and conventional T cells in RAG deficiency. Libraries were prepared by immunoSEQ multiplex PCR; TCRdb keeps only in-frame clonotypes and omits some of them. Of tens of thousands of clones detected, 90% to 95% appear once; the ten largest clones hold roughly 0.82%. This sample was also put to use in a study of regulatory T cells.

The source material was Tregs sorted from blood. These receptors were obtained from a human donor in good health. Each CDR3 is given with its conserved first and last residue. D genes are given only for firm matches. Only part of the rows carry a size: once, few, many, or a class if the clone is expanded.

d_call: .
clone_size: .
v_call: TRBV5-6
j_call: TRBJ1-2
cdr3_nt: TGTGCCAGCAGCGCGACACCGGGACGCCTTTCGGTGGACTATGGCTACACCTTC
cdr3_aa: CASSATPGRLSVDYGYTF

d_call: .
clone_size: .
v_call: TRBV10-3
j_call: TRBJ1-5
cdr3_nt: TGTGCCATCAGTGATCGAGGTAGCAATCAGCCCCAGCATTTT
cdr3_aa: CAISDRGSNQPQHF

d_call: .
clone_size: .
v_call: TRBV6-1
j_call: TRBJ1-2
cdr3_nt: TGTGCCAGCAGACCCTTTGGGGGGGCTAACTATGGCTACACCTTC
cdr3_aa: CASRPFGGANYGYTF

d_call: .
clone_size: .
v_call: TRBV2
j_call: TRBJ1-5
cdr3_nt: TGTGCCAGCAGGTCACAGGTCAATCAGCCCCAGCATTTT
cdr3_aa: CASRSQVNQPQHF

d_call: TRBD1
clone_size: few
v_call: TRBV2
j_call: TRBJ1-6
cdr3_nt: TGTGCCAGCAGCGCAGGGGGGAGCTCCTATAATTCACCCCTCCACTTT
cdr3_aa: CASSAGGSSYNSPLHF

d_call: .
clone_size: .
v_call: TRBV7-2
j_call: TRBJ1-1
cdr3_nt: TGTGCCAGCAGCTTAGCGCAGGGCACTGAAGCTTTCTTT
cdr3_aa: CASSLAQGTEAFF

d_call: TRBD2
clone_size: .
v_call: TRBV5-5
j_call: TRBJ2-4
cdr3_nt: TGTGCCAGCAGCCCTCACTTGGCTAGCGGATACATTCAGTACTTC
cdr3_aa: CASSPHLASGYIQYF

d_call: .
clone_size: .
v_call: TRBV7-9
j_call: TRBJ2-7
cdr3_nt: TGTGCCAGCAGCCCCTCCTTGGCCAGGGGTGGCGAGCAGTACTTC
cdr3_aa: CASSPSLARGGEQYF

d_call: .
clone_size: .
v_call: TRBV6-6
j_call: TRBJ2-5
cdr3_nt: TGTGCCAGCAGGGGTCCGGGACTCAGAGGAGAGACCCAGTACTTC
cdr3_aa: CASRGPGLRGETQYF

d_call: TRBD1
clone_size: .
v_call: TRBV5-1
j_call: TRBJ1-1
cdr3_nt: TGCGCCAGCAGCTTGGCCCCGGGACAGGGCCGTGAAGCTTTCTTT
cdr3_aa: CASSLAPGQGREAFF

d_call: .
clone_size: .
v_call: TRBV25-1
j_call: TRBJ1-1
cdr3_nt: TGTGCCAGCAGTGAAGGCGTGTGGTACACTGAAGCTTTCTTT
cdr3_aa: CASSEGVWYTEAFF

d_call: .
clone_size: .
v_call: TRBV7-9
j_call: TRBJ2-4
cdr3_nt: TGTGCCAGCAGCTTGGTCGACATTCAGTACTTC
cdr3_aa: CASSLVDIQYF

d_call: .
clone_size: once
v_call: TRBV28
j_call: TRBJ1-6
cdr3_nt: TGTGCCAGCAGACGGCCCACTTCACCCCTCCACTTT
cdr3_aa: CASRRPTSPLHF

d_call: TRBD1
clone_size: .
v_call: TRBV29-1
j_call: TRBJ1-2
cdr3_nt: TGCAGCGTTGTGGGGACAGGGGGGAGTTGGGACTATGGCTACACCTTC
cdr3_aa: CSVVGTGGSWDYGYTF

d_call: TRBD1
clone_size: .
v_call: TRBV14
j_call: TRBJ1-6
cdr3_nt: TGTGCCAGCAGCTCCTGGGACAGCGGGAGCAATTCACCCCTCCACTTT
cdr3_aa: CASSSWDSGSNSPLHF

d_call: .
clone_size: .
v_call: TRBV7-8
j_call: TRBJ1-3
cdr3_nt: TGTGCCAGCAGCTTAGATTGGGGCCCCAGAAACACCATATATTTT
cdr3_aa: CASSLDWGPRNTIYF

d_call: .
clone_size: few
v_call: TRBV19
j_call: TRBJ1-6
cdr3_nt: TGTGCCAGTAGTAGCGGGACGGATAATTCACCCCTCCACTTT
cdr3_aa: CASSSGTDNSPLHF

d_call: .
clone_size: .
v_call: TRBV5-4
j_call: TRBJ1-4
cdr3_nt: TGTGCCAGCAGCATGGACGGTCCAACTAATGAAAAACTGTTTTTT
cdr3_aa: CASSMDGPTNEKLFF

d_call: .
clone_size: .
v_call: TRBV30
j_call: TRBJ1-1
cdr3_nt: TGTGCCTGGACGGGGACACCTAGTAGGCCTGAAGCTTTCTTT
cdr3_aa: CAWTGTPSRPEAFF

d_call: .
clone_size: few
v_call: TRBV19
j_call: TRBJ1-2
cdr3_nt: TGTGCCAGTAGTAGGTCGGAGCTAGCCGGCTACACCTTC
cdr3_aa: CASSRSELAGYTF

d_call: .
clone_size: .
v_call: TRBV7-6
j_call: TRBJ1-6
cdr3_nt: TGTGCCAGCAGCTTGGGAAGGGGGGGGAGCTCCTATAATTCACCCCTCCACTTT
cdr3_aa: CASSLGRGGSSYNSPLHF

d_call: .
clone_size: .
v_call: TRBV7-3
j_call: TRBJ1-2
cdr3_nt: TGTGCCAGCAGCTTAGACGGAGGGGTTCACTATGGCTACACCTTC
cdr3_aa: CASSLDGGVHYGYTF

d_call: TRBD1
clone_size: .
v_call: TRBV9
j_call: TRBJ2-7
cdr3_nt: TGTGCCAGCAGCCCGAGACCGGGACAGGGGGCCCCCAACTCCTACGAGCAGTACTTC
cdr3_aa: CASSPRPGQGAPNSYEQYF

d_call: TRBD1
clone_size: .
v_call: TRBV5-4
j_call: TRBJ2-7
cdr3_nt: TGTGCCAGCAGCTTGGGGACAGGGGCCGGGCAGTACTTC
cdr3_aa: CASSLGTGAGQYF

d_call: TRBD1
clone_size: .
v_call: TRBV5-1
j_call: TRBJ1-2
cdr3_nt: TGCGCCAGCAGCAGAATGGGACAGCATAACTATGGCTACACCTTC
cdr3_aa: CASSRMGQHNYGYTF

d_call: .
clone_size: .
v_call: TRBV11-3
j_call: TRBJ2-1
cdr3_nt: TGTGCCAGCAGCTTAGATGGGTTCGGACGACAGTTCTTC
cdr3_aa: CASSLDGFGRQFF

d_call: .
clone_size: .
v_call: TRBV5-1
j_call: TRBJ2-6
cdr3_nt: TGCGCCAGCAGCCTACGGGACAACCTCAAAGGATCCTCTGGGGCCAACGTCCTGACTTTC
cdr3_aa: CASSLRDNLKGSSGANVLTF

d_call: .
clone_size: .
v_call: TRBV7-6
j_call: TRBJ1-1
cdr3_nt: TGTGCCAGCAGCTTAGAGCCCGGAGGTTACACTGAAGCTTTCTTT
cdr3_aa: CASSLEPGGYTEAFF

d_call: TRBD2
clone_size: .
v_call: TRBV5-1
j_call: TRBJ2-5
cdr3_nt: TGCGCCAGCAGCCGGGCAGCGGGGGGCCAGGGGTCCCAGTACTTC
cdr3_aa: CASSRAAGGQGSQYF

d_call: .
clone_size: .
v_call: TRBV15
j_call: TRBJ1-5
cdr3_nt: TGTGCCACCAGCAGAGATTTGAGCTTAATCCAGCCCCAGCATTTT
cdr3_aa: CATSRDLSLIQPQHF

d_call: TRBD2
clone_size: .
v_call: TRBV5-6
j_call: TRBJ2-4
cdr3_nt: TGTGCCAGCAGTCGTAGCGGGGGTGCTCCCAAAAACATTCAGTACTTC
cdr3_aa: CASSRSGGAPKNIQYF

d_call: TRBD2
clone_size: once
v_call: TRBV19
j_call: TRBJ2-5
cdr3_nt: TGTGCCAGTAGTATACCGGGACTACAAGAGACCCAGTACTTC
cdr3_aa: CASSIPGLQETQYF

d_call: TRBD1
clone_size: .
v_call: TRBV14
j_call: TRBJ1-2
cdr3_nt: TGTGCCAGCAGCCGAACATCACAGACAGGGCGCTATGGCTACACCTTC
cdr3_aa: CASSRTSQTGRYGYTF

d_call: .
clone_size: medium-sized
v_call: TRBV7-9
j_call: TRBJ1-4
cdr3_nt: TGTGCCAGCAGCCCCCCGGTGGGAACTAATGAAAAACTGTTTTTT
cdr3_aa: CASSPPVGTNEKLFF

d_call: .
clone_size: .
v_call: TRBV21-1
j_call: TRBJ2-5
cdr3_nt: TGTGCCAGCAGCTCCTACCCGGGACGGGGGGCGGAGACCCAGTACTTC
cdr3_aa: CASSSYPGRGAETQYF